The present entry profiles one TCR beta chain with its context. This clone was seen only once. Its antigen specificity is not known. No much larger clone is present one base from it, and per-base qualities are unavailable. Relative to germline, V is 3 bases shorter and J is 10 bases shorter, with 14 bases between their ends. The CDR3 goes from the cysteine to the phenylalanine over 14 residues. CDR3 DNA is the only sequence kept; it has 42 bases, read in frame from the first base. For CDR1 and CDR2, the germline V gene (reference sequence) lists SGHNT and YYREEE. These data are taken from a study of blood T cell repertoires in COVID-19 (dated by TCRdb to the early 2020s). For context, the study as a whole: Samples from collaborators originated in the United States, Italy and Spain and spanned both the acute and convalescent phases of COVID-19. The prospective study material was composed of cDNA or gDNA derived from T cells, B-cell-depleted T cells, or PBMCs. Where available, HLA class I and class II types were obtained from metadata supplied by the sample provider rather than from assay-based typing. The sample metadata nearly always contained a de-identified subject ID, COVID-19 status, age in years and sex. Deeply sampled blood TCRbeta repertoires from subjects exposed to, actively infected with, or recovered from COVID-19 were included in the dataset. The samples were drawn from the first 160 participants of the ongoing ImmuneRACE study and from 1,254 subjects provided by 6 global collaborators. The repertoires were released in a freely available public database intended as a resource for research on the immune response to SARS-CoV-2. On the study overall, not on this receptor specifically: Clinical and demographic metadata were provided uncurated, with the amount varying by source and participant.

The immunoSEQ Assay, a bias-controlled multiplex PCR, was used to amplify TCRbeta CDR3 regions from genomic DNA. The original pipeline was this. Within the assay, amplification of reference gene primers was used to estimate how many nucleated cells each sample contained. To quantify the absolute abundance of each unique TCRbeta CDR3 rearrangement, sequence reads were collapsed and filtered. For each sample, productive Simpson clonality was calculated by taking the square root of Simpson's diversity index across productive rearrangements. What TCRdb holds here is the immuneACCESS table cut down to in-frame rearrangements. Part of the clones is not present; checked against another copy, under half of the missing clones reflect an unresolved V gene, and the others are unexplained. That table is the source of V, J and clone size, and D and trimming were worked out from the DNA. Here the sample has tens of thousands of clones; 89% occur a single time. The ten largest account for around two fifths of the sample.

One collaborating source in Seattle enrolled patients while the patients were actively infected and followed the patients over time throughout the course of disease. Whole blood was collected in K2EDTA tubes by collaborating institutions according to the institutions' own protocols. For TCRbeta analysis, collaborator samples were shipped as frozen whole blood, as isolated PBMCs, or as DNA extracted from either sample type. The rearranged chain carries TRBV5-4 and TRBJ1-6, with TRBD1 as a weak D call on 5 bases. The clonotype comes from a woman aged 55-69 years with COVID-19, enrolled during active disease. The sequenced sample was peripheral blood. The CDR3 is CASSSREIRSPLHF. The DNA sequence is TGTGCCAGCAGCTCCAGGGAAATACGCTCACCCCTCCACTTT.